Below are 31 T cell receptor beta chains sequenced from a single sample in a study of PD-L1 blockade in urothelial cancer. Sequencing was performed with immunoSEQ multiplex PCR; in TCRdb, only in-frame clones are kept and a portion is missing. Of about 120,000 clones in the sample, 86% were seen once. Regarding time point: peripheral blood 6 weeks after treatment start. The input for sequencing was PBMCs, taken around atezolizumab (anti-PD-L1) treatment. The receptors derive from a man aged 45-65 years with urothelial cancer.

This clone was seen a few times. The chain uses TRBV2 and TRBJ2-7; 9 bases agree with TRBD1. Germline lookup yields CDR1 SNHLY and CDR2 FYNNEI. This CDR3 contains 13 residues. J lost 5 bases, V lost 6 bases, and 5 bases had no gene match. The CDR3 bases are TGTGCCAGCAGATGGGACAGGGTCAACGAGCAGTACTTC. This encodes CASRWDRVNEQYF.

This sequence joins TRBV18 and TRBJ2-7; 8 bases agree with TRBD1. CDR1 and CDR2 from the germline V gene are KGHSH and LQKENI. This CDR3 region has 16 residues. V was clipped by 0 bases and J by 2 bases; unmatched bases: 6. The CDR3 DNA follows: TGTGCCAGCTCACCACCGGGGACAGGTGTCCCCTACGAGCAGTACTTC. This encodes CASSPPGTGVPYEQYF.

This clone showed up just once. The CDR3 loop is CASRGQGTVNEKLFF. The DNA of the CDR3 is TGTGCCAGCAGGGGCCAGGGGACAGTTAATGAAAAACTGTTTTTT. The rearrangement uses TRBV2 and TRBJ1-4; 7 bases are shared with TRBD1. The CDR3 loop spans 15 amino acids. The ends lost 6 bases at V and 4 bases at J; junction bases unmatched: 8. The germline CDR1 and CDR2 sequences are SNHLY and FYNNEI.

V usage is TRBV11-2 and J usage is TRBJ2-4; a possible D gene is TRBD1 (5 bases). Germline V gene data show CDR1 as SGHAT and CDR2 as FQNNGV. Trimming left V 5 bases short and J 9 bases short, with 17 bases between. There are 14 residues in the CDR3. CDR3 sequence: CASSPGNLLSIQYF. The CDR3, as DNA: TGTGCCAGCAGCCCAGGGAATCTCCTCTCCATTCAGTACTTC. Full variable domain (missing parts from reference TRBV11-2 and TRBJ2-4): EAGVAQSPRYKIIEKRQSVAFWCNPISGHATLYWYQQILGQGPKLLIQFQNNGVVDDSQLPKDRFSAERLKGVDSTLKIQPAKLEDSAVYLCASSPGNLLSIQYFGAGTRLSVL.

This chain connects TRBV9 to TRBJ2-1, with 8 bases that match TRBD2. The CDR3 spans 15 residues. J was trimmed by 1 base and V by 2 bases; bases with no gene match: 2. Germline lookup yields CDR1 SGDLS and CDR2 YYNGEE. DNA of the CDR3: TGTGCCAGCAGCGTCGTAGCGGGGTCCTACAATGAGCAGTTCTTC. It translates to CASSVVAGSYNEQFF.

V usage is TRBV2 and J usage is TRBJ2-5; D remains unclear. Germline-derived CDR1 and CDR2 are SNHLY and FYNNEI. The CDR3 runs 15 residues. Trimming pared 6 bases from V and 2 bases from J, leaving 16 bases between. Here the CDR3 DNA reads TGTGCCAGCAGGCATAGCCCAGCCCTACAAGAGACCCAGTACTTC. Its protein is CASRHSPALQETQYF.

For the CDR3, the DNA is TGTGCCACCAGCAGGGACAGGGGGATGGAGCAGTTCTTC. Its protein product is CATSRDRGMEQFF. The chain carries TRBV15 and TRBJ2-1; 10 bases match TRBD1. The length of the CDR3 is 13 residues. CDR1 and CDR2 from the germline V gene are LNHNV and YYDKDF (reference sequence). The V gene end was trimmed by 3 bases and the J gene end by 10 bases; junction bases not matched to a gene: 3.

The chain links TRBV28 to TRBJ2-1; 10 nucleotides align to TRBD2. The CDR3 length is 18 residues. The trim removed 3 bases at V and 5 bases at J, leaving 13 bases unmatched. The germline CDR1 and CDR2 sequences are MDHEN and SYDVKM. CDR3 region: CASSLGVASGSRNNEQFF. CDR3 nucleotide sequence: TGTGCCAGCAGTTTGGGGGTGGCTAGCGGGAGTAGGAACAATGAGCAGTTCTTC.

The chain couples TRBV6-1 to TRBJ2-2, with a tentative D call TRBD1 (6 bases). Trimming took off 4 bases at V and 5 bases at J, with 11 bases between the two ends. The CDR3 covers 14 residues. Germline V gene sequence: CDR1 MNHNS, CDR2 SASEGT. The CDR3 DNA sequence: TGTGCCAGCAGTGGTCCCAGGGGAACCGGGGAGCTGTTTTTT. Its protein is CASSGPRGTGELFF.

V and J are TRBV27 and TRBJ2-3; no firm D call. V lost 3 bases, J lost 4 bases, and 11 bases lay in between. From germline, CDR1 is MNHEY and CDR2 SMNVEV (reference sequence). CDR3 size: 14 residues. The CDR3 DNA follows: TGTGCCAGCAGTTTTTTAGCCTCCCCAGATACGCAGTATTTT. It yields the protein CASSFLASPDTQYF.

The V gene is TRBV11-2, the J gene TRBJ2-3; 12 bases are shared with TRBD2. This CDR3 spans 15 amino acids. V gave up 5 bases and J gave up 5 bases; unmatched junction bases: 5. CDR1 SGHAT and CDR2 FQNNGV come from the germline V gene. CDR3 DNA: TGTGCCAGCAGCCCACTAGCGGGAGGCAGAGATACGCAGTATTTT. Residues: CASSPLAGGRDTQYF.

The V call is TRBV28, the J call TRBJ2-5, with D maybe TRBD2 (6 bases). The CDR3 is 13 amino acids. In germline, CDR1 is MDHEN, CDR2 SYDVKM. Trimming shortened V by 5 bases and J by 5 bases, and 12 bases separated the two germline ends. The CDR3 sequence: CASSRGGTETQYF. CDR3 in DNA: TGTGCCAGCAGTAGGGGAGGAACGGAGACCCAGTACTTC. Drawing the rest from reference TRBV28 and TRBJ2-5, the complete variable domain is DVKVTQSSRYLVKRTGEKVFLECVQDMDHENMFWYRQDPGLGLRLIYFSYDVKMKEKGDIPEGYSVSREKKERFSLILESASTNQTSMYLCASSRGGTETQYFGPGTRLLVL.

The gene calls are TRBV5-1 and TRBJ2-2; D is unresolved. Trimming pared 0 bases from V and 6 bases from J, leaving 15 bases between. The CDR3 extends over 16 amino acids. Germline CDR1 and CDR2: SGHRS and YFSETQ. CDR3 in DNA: TGCGCCAGCAGCTTGGCCGCGCATCAAACGTCCGGGGAGCTGTTTTTT. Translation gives CASSLAAHQTSGELFF.

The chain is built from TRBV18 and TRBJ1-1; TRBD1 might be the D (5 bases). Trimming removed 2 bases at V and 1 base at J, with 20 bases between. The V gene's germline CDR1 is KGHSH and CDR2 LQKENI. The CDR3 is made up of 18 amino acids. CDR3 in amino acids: CASSPIVGRGSENTEAFF. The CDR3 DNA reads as TGTGCCAGCTCACCAATTGTTGGGCGGGGGAGCGAGAACACTGAAGCTTTCTTT.

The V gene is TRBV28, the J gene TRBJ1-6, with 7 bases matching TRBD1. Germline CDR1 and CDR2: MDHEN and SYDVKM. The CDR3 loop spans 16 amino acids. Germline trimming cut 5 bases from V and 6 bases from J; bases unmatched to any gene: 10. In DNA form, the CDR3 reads TGTGCCAGCAGTCCTATGGGCGACAGGGTTAATTCACCCCTCCACTTT. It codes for CASSPMGDRVNSPLHF. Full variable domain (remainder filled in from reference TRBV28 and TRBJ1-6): DVKVTQSSRYLVKRTGEKVFLECVQDMDHENMFWYRQDPGLGLRLIYFSYDVKMKEKGDIPEGYSVSREKKERFSLILESASTNQTSMYLCASSPMGDRVNSPLHFGNGTRLTVT.

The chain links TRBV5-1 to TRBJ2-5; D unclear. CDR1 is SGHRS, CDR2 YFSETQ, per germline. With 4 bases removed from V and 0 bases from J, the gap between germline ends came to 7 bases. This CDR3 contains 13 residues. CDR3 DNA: TGCGCCAGCAGCCCGTACTACCAAGAGACCCAGTACTTC. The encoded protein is CASSPYYQETQYF. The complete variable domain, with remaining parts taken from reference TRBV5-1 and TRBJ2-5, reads KAGVTQTPRYLIKTRGQQVTLSCSPISGHRSVSWYQQTPGQGLQFLFEYFSETQRNKGNFPGRFSGRQFSNSRSEMNVSTLELGDSALYLCASSPYYQETQYFGPGTRLLVL.

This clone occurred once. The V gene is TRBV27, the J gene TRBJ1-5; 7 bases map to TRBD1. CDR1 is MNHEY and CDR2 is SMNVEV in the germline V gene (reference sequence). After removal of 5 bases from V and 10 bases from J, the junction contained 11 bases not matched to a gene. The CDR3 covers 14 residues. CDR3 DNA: TGTGCCAGCAGTCCAGGGACAGACGTGGGACCCCAGCATTTT. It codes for CASSPGTDVGPQHF.

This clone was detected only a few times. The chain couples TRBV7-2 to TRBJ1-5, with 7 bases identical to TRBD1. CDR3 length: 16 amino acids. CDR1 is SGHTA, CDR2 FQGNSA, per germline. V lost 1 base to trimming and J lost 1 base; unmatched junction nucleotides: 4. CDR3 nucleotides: TGTGCCAGCAGCTTAGGACAGGGTATGAGCAATCAGCCCCAGCATTTT. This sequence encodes CASSLGQGMSNQPQHF.

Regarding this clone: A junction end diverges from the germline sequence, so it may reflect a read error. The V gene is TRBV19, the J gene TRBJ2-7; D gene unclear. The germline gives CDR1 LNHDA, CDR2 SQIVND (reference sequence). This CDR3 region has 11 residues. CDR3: CASKFSHEQYF. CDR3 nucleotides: TGTGCCAGTAAATTCTCCCACGAGCAGTACTTC.

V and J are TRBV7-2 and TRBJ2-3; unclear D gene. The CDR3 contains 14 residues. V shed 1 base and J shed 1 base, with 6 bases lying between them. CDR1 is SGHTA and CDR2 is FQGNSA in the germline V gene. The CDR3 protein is CASSLGVGTDTQYF. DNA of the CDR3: TGTGCCAGCAGCTTAGGTGTAGGCACAGATACGCAGTATTTT.

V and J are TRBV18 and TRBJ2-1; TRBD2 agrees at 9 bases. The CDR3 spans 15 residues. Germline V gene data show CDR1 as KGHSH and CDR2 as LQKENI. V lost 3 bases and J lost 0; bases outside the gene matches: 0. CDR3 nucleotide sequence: TGTGCCAGCTCACCTAGCGGGAGCTCCTACAATGAGCAGTTCTTC. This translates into CASSPSGSSYNEQFF.

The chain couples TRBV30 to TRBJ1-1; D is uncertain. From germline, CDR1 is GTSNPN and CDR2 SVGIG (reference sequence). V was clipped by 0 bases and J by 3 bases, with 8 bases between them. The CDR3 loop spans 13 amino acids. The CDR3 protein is CAWSVQAHTEAFF. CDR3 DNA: TGTGCCTGGAGTGTGCAGGCCCACACTGAAGCTTTCTTT.

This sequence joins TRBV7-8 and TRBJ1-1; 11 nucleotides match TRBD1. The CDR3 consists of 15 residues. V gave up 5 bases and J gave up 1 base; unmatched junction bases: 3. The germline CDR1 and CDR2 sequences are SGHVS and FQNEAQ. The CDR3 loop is CASSKGQGANTEAFF. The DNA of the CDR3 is TGTGCCAGCAGCAAAGGACAGGGGGCGAACACTGAAGCTTTCTTT.

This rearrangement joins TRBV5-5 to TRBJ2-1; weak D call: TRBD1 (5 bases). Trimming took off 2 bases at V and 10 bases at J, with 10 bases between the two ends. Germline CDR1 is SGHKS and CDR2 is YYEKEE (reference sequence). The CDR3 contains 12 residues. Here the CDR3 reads CASSFQGGEQFF. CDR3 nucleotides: TGTGCCAGCAGCTTCCAGGGCGGCGAGCAGTTCTTC.

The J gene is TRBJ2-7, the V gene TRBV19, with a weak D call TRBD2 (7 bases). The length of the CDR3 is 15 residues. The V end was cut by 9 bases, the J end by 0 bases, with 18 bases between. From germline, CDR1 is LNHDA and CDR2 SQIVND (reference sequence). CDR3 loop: CASRGGIPGSYEQYF. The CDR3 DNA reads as TGTGCCAGCAGGGGAGGGATACCCGGCTCCTACGAGCAGTACTTC.

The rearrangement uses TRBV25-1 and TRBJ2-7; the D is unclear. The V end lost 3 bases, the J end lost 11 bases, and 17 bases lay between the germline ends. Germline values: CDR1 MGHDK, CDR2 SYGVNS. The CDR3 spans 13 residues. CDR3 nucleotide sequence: TGTGCCAGCAGTGATCCCTCCGGAGTCCCGGAGTACTTC. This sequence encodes CASSDPSGVPEYF.

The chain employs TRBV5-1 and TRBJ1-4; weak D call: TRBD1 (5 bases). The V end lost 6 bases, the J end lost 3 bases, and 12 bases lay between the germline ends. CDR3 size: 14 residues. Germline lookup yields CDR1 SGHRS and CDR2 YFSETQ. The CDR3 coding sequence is TGCGCCAGCACCTCCGGGGGGGCTAATGAAAAACTGTTTTTT. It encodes CASTSGGANEKLFF.

The CDR3, as DNA: TGTGCCAGCAGCCCCGCCCCCAGGACAGCTAACTATGGCTACACCTTC. Protein: CASSPAPRTANYGYTF. The chain links TRBV5-5 to TRBJ1-2, with D perhaps matching TRBD1 (6 bases). The ends were cut back, 4 bases at V and 0 bases at J, with 16 bases in the middle. The CDR3 has 16 amino acids. CDR1 is SGHKS and CDR2 is YYEKEE in the germline V gene (reference sequence). Filled out from reference TRBV5-5 and TRBJ1-2, the complete variable domain reads DAGVTQSPTHLIKTRGQQVTLRCSPISGHKSVSWYQQVLGQGPQFIFQYYEKEERGRGNFPDRFSARQFPNYSSELNVNALLLGDSALYLCASSPAPRTANYGYTFGSGTRLTVV.

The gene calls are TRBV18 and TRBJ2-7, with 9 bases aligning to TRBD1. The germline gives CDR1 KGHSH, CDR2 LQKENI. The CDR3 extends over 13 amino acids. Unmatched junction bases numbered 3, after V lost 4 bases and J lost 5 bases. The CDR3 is CASSRGQGHEQYF. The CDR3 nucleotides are TGTGCCAGCTCACGGGGACAGGGTCACGAGCAGTACTTC.

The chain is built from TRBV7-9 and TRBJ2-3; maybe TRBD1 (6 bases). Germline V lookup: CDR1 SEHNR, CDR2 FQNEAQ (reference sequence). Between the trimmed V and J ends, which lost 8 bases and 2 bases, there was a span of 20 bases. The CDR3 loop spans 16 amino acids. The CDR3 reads CASASHRDTFTDTQYF. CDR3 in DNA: TGTGCCAGCGCTTCCCACCGGGACACCTTCACAGATACGCAGTATTTT.

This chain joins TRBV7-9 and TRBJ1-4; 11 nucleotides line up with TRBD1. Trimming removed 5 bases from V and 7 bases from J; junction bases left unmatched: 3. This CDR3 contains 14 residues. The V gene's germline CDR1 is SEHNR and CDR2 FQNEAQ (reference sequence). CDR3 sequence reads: CASSRTGGTEKLFF. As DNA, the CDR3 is TGTGCCAGCAGCCGGACAGGGGGCACTGAAAAACTGTTTTTT.